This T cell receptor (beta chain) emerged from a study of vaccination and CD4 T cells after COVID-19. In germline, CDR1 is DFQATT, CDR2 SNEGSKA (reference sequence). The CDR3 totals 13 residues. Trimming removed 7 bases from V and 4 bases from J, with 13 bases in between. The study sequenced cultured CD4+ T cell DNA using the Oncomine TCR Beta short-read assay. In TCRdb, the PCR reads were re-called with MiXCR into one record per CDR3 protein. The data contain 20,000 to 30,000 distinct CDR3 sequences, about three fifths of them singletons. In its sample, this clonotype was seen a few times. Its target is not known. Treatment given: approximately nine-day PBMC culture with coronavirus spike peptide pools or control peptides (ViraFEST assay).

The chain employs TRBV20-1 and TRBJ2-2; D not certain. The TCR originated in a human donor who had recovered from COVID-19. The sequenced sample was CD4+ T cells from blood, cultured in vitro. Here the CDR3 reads CSVLTPITGELFF. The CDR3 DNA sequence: TGCAGTGTCTTGACCCCGATCACCGGGGAGCTGTTTTTT.